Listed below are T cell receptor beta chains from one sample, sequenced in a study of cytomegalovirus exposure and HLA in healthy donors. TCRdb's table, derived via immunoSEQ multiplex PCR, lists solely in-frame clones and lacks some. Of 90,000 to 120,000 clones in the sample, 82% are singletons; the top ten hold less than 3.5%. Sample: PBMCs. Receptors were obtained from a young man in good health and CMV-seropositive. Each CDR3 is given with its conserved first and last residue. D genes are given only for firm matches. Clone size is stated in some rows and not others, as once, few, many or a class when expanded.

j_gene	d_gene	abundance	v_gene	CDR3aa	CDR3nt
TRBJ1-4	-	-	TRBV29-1	CSVDPSRGGEKLFF	TGCAGCGTTGATCCTAGCCGGGGGGGCGAAAAACTGTTTTTT
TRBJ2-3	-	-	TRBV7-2	CASSPNPTRDTQYF	TGTGCCAGCAGCCCAAATCCGACACGGGATACGCAGTATTTT
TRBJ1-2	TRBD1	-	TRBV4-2	CASSQSPGQGYGYTF	TGTGCCAGCAGCCAATCCCCGGGACAGGGATATGGCTACACCTTC
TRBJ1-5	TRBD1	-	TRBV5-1	CASKAGTGSNQPQHF	TGCGCCAGCAAGGCCGGGACAGGGAGCAATCAGCCCCAGCATTTT
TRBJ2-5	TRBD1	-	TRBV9	CASSAGTGTETQYF	TGTGCCAGCAGCGCCGGGACAGGGACAGAGACCCAGTACTTC
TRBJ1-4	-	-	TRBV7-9	CSSRNGRGRGEKLFF	TGTTCCAGCAGGAACGGGAGGGGCCGGGGTGAAAAACTGTTTTTT
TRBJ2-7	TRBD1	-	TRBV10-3	CAISESKQGVYEQYF	TGTGCCATCAGTGAGTCGAAACAGGGGGTCTACGAGCAGTACTTC
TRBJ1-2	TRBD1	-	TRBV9	CASSGGDSLNYGYTF	TGTGCCAGCAGCGGGGGGGACAGCCTTAACTATGGCTACACCTTC
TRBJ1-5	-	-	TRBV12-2	CASRLITPGTGLGSNQPQHF	TGTGCAAGTCGCTTAATAACGCCCGGGACAGGGTTGGGAAGCAATCAGCCCCAGCATTTT
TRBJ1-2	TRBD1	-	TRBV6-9	CASSANQDRVYGYTF	TGTGCCAGCAGTGCCAACCAGGACAGGGTCTATGGCTACACCTTC
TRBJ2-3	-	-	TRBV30	CAWSTLAAPTDTQYF	TGTGCCTGGAGTACGTTAGCGGCCCCCACAGATACGCAGTATTTT
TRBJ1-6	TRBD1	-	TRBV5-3	CARSLARTGYSPLHF	TGTGCCAGAAGCTTGGCCCGGACAGGTTATTCACCCCTCCACTTT
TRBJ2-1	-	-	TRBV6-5	CASSSVGHAYEQFF	TGTGCCAGCAGTTCCGTGGGACATGCGTATGAGCAGTTCTTC
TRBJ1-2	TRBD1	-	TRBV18	CASSPPRQGPYGYTF	TGTGCCAGCTCACCACCCCGACAGGGACCCTATGGCTACACCTTC
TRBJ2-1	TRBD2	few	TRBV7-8	CASSRSWASGGQEQFF	TGTGCCAGCAGCCGTAGTTGGGCTAGCGGGGGGCAGGAGCAGTTCTTC
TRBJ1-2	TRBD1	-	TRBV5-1	CATSDREHGYTF	TGCGCCACCTCGGACAGGGAGCATGGCTACACCTTC
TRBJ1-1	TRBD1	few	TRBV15	CATSRGGQANTEAFF	TGTGCCACCAGCAGAGGGGGACAGGCCAACACTGAAGCTTTCTTT